These 19 T cell receptor beta chains were sequenced from one sample in a study of blood T cells in healthy people across ages. Combining a sample-barcoded 5' primer with a J-beta primer mix, a second PCR ran for roughly 7 to 11 cycles. TCRdb reanalysed the 5' RACE reads using MiXCR and keeps one entry per CDR3 protein. The sample has about 1.6 million distinct CDR3 sequences, about 31% seen once. The sequencing input was blood. The receptors here all came from a woman between 25 and 40 years old in good health.

This clonotype occurred a few times. The chain has TRBV12-3 or TRBV12-4 and TRBJ2-3, with D unclear. Trimming removed 6 bases from V and 2 bases from J, with 15 bases in between. The CDR3 runs to 15 residues. The CDR3 protein is CASSLGPILTDTQYF. CDR3 sequence (DNA): TGTGCCAGCAGCCTGGGCCCTATTCTCACAGATACGCAGTATTTT.

Only a few counts were recorded for this clonotype. This chain connects TRBV27 to TRBJ1-1; D remains ambiguous. Germline-derived CDR1 and CDR2 are MNHEY and SMNVEV (reference sequence). V lost 8 bases, J lost 1 base, and 14 bases lay in between. This CDR3 is built from 14 residues. CDR3 DNA sequence: TGTGCCAGCGGCCGGTGGCAAACGAACACTGAAGCTTTCTTT. Encoded protein: CASGRWQTNTEAFF.

J is TRBJ2-1 and V is TRBV7-9, with D maybe TRBD1 (6 bases). The CDR3 has 12 amino acids. V lost 4 bases, J lost 6 bases, and 7 bases lay in between. CDR1 and CDR2 from the germline V gene are SEHNR and FQNEAQ (reference sequence). This CDR3 reads CASSSDSNEQFF. As DNA, the CDR3 is TGTGCCAGCAGCTCGGACAGCAATGAGCAGTTCTTC. The variable domain in full, with the rest retrieved from reference TRBV7-9 and TRBJ2-1, is DTGVSQNPRHKITKRGQNVTFRCDPISEHNRLYWYRQTLGQGPEFLTYFQNEAQLEKSRLLSDRFSAERPKGSFSTLEIQRTEQGDSAMYLCASSSDSNEQFFGPGTRLTVL.

This clonotype has at least ten counts. The DNA of the CDR3 is TGTGCCAGCAGTTACAGGAGCGGGGGCCCCTCCTACAATGAGCAGTTCTTC. This sequence encodes CASSYRSGGPSYNEQFF. The chain joins TRBV6-2 or TRBV6-3 to TRBJ2-1, with 8 bases identical to TRBD2. Looked up from germline, CDR1 is MNHEY and CDR2 is SVGEGT. The length of the CDR3 is 17 residues. J gave up 0 bases and V 2 bases, and 6 bases lay outside the gene matches.

This chain links TRBV10-3 with TRBJ2-1; TRBD1 aligns across 9 bases. The germline gives CDR1 ENHRY, CDR2 SYGVKD. V gave up 10 bases and J gave up 5 bases; unmatched junction bases: 9. The CDR3 is made up of 14 amino acids. The CDR3 sequence: CATKGQGGDNEQFF. The DNA for the CDR3 is TGTGCCACGAAGGGACAGGGAGGGGACAATGAGCAGTTCTTC.

The V and J genes are TRBV11-2 and TRBJ2-3; 9 bases agree with TRBD2. V shed 5 bases, J shed 4 bases, and the junction held 10 bases outside the gene matches. Germline values: CDR1 SGHAT, CDR2 FQNNGV. The CDR3 extends over 16 amino acids. CDR3 protein: CASSPWTSEGSDTQYF. Written as DNA, the CDR3 is TGTGCCAGCAGCCCGTGGACTAGCGAAGGGTCAGATACGCAGTATTTT. Filled out from reference TRBV11-2 and TRBJ2-3, the complete variable domain reads EAGVAQSPRYKIIEKRQSVAFWCNPISGHATLYWYQQILGQGPKLLIQFQNNGVVDDSQLPKDRFSAERLKGVDSTLKIQPAKLEDSAVYLCASSPWTSEGSDTQYFGPGTRLTVL.

This clonotype turned up a few times. This rearrangement joins TRBV7-2 to TRBJ1-5, with a weak D call TRBD1 (6 bases). Trimming removed 8 bases at V and 7 bases at J, with 18 bases between. CDR1 and CDR2 from the germline V gene are SGHTA and FQGNSA. CDR3 length equals 14 residues. The CDR3 here is CASATRQAGQPQHF. CDR3 bases: TGTGCCAGCGCGACCCGACAGGCTGGGCAGCCCCAGCATTTT.

V gene TRBV4-1 combines with J gene TRBJ2-3; 7 bases are shared with TRBD2. This CDR3 is built from 15 residues. Germline trimming cut 3 bases from V and 1 base from J; bases unmatched to any gene: 4. The germline CDR1 and CDR2 sequences are MGHRA and YSYEKL. As DNA, the CDR3 is TGCGCCAGCAGCCACAAGCGGGGTCGCACAGATACGCAGTATTTT. Protein: CASSHKRGRTDTQYF.

The genes are TRBV12-3 or TRBV12-4 and TRBJ2-7; 8 bases are shared with TRBD1. The V and J ends lost 4 bases and 6 bases, in that order; junction bases with no gene match: 5. This CDR3 region has 13 residues. CDR3 residues: CASSWDRTSEQYF. The DNA of the CDR3 is TGTGCCAGCAGTTGGGACAGGACTTCCGAGCAGTACTTC.

This clonotype was counted at least ten times. This chain links TRBV20-1 with TRBJ2-3; 12 bases match TRBD2. The germline V gene encodes CDR1 DFQATT and CDR2 SNEGSKA (reference sequence). V trimming: 6 bases; J trimming: 3 bases; junction bases outside the gene matches: 4. The CDR3 is made up of 14 amino acids. Here the CDR3 reads CSAPTSGRTDTQYF. The CDR3 region has the DNA TGCAGTGCGCCGACTAGCGGGAGAACAGATACGCAGTATTTT.

This clonotype was observed once. One junction end disagrees with the germline gene, perhaps due to a read error. The J gene is TRBJ2-7, the V gene TRBV27; a possible D gene is TRBD2 (5 bases). The CDR3 runs to 15 residues. Germline loops: CDR1 MNHEY, CDR2 SMNVEV (reference sequence). The CDR3 loop reads CTSSDERFLSYEQYF. CDR3 sequence (DNA): TGTACCAGCAGCGATGAGCGGTTCCTATCCTACGAGCAGTACTTC.

The V call is TRBV7-3, the J call TRBJ1-1; tentative D call: TRBD1 (5 bases). V was pared by 2 bases and J by 4 bases, with 17 bases between. The length of the CDR3 is 16 residues. Germline loops: CDR1 SGHTA, CDR2 FQGTGA. CDR3 sequence: CASSLSGWGGGTEAFF. The CDR3 DNA reads TGTGCCAGCAGCTTATCTGGGTGGGGGGGAGGCACTGAAGCTTTCTTT.

This sequence joins TRBV20-1 and TRBJ2-3; weak D call: TRBD2 (5 bases). The CDR3 sequence is 14 residues long. The germline V gene has CDR1 DFQATT and CDR2 SNEGSKA (reference sequence). V gave up 1 base and J gave up 8 bases, with 16 bases separating them. The CDR3 spells CSARVEVPRGTQYF. The CDR3 DNA sequence: TGCAGTGCTAGAGTGGAGGTCCCCCGGGGTACGCAGTATTTT.

The CDR3 region is CASSSHRAQSYEQYF. The DNA for the CDR3 is TGTGCCAGCAGTTCCCACAGGGCTCAGAGCTACGAGCAGTACTTC. The chain employs TRBV28 and TRBJ2-7, with D possibly TRBD1 on 6 matching bases. The CDR3 loop spans 15 amino acids. The germline V gene has CDR1 MDHEN and CDR2 SYDVKM. The V end lost 4 bases, the J end lost 3 bases, and 16 bases lay between the germline ends.

As to this clonotype: The junction does not match germline at one end; this may be a read error. This sequence joins TRBV4-1 and TRBJ1-5; D possibly corresponds to TRBD1 (5 bases). CDR1 and CDR2 (germline): MGHRA, YSYEKL. This CDR3 spans 16 amino acids. The CDR3 bases are TGCGCCAGCGGCCATATCGCCAGGGCGGGCAATCAGCCCCAGCATTTT. Its protein is CASGHIARAGNQPQHF.

The chain recombines TRBV20-1 with TRBJ2-1; 9 nucleotides agree with TRBD2. Germline V gives CDR1 DFQATT, CDR2 SNEGSKA (reference sequence). V dropped 1 base and J dropped 4; count of bases not matched to a gene: 8. This CDR3 region has 16 residues. The CDR3 sequence: CSARVASGDYYNEQFF. The CDR3 bases are TGCAGTGCTAGAGTGGCTAGCGGGGACTATTACAATGAGCAGTTCTTC.

This clonotype appeared a few times. V is TRBV20-1 and J is TRBJ2-7; TRBD2 might be the D (5 bases). There are 14 residues in the CDR3. Germline V gene sequence: CDR1 DFQATT, CDR2 SNEGSKA (reference sequence). Trimming removed 6 bases at V and 3 bases at J, with 18 bases between. CDR3 in amino acids: CSATPTTLYYEQYF. CDR3 bases: TGCAGTGCGACACCGACTACGTTGTACTACGAGCAGTACTTC.

This rearrangement joins TRBV2 to TRBJ2-1, with TRBD2 matching 8 bases. CDR1 and CDR2 (germline): SNHLY, FYNNEI. Losses at the gene ends were 6 bases for V and 7 bases for J; bases not matched to a gene: 14. The CDR3 sequence is 16 residues long. The CDR3 DNA follows: TGTGCCAGCAGCGCTGGGACTAGTGGGAGTAGGAATGAGCAGTTCTTC. This encodes CASSAGTSGSRNEQFF.

This clonotype was observed a few times. The CDR3 nucleotides are TGTGCCAGCAGCGGAGTCGGGACAACCTACAATGAGCAGTTCTTC. Encoded protein: CASSGVGTTYNEQFF. V is TRBV3-1 and J is TRBJ2-1; possible D gene TRBD1, 6 bases. There are 15 residues in the CDR3. Looked up from germline, CDR1 is LGHDT and CDR2 is YNNKEL (reference sequence). V gave up 5 bases and J gave up 2 bases, with 13 bases separating them.